The 17 T cell receptor beta chains given below trace back to one sample, sequenced in a study of blood T cell repertoires in COVID-19 (dated by TCRdb to about 2020). Library preparation used the immunoSEQ multiplex PCR assay. TCRdb carries this immuneACCESS record with in-frame sequences only. Its versions omit some clonotypes, under half of them owing to an unresolved V gene in the studies checked, with the rest unexplained. The sample table lists about 190,000 clones, less than 85% of them with a count of one. The ten top clones hold under 12% of the sample. Material for sequencing was peripheral blood. All receptors derive from a woman of 80 years or more with active or convalescent COVID-19.

This clone was seen just once. The chain couples TRBV2 to TRBJ1-2; 7 nucleotides align to TRBD1. The germline V gene has CDR1 SNHLY and CDR2 FYNNEI. The V and J ends lost 11 bases and 8 bases, in that order; junction bases with no gene match: 11. The CDR3 contains 12 residues. CDR3 in DNA: TGTGCCTTCTCGAGACAGGGAAACGGCTACACCTTC. It encodes CAFSRQGNGYTF.

This clone was observed a handful of times. This chain joins TRBV3-1 (or the pseudogene TRBV3-2) and TRBJ2-3, with TRBD2 matching over 8 bases. The J segment lost 3 bases and the V segment lost 4 bases, leaving 6 bases of the junction unmatched. Germline CDR1 LGHDT, CDR2 YNNKEL (reference sequence). The CDR3 sequence is 15 residues long. The CDR3 bases are TGTGCCAGCAGCCTGGGGCTAGCGGGTACAGATACGCAGTATTTT. Amino acids: CASSLGLAGTDTQYF.

The chain links TRBV6-5 to TRBJ2-1; 9 bases match TRBD1. The CDR3 contains 15 residues. Germline loops: CDR1 MNHEY, CDR2 SVGAGI. The V gene end was trimmed by 7 bases and the J gene end by 3 bases; junction bases not matched to a gene: 7. The CDR3 loop is CASMQDRGLYNEQFF. CDR3 sequence (DNA): TGTGCCAGCATGCAGGACAGGGGCCTCTACAATGAGCAGTTCTTC.

In this sample, this clone turned up a few times. The gene calls are TRBV4-1 and TRBJ1-4, with 8 bases identical to TRBD1. The CDR3 is made up of 15 amino acids. Per germline, CDR1 MGHRA and CDR2 YSYEKL. V dropped 4 bases and J dropped 6; count of bases not matched to a gene: 7. The CDR3 protein is CASSRKQGEDEKLFF. CDR3 bases: TGCGCCAGCAGCCGGAAACAGGGGGAAGATGAAAAACTGTTTTTT.

This chain connects TRBV5-1 to TRBJ2-1, with TRBD2 identical over 12 bases. V lost 5 bases to trimming and J lost 8 bases; unmatched junction nucleotides: 11. The germline V gene has CDR1 SGHRS and CDR2 YFSETQ. The CDR3 has 16 residues. The CDR3 DNA sequence: TGCGCCAGCAGGTCCGGGACTAGCGGGTCTGGGGATGAGCAGTTCTTC. Protein sequence: CASRSGTSGSGDEQFF.

Concerning this clone itself: The sample has other DNA sequences that encode this CDR3 too. The chain combines TRBV5-1 with TRBJ1-1, with 7 bases lining up with TRBD1. Germline-derived CDR1 and CDR2 are SGHRS and YFSETQ. V was clipped by 0 bases and J by 1 base; unmatched bases: 3. This CDR3 region has 15 residues. The CDR3 sequence: CASSLGGTANTEAFF. CDR3 DNA: TGCGCCAGCAGCTTGGGCGGGACAGCGAACACTGAAGCTTTCTTT.

The genes are TRBV4-2 and TRBJ1-2; tentatively, D is TRBD1 (6 bases). V was trimmed by 2 bases and J by 1 base, leaving 8 bases between them. The CDR3 totals 14 residues. Germline V gene lookup returns CDR1 LGHNA and CDR2 YNFKEQ. Here the CDR3 DNA reads TGTGCCAGCAGCCAATTACAGGGTAACTATGGCTACACCTTC. Protein product: CASSQLQGNYGYTF.

Only a few counts were recorded for this clone. Different DNA sequences within this sample yield the same CDR3. The rearrangement links TRBV5-1 to TRBJ1-1, with D hard to call. CDR3 size: 13 residues. V was clipped by 1 base and J by 3 bases, with 7 bases between them. Germline-derived CDR1 and CDR2 are SGHRS and YFSETQ. The CDR3 region is CASSLKLDTEAFF. The CDR3 nucleotides are TGCGCCAGCAGCTTGAAGTTAGACACTGAAGCTTTCTTT.

The chain joins TRBV19 to TRBJ2-1; 10 bases map to TRBD2. The CDR3 has 14 amino acids. Germline V CDR1 and CDR2: LNHDA, SQIVND (reference sequence). V gave up 5 bases and J gave up 9 bases; unmatched junction bases: 7. The CDR3 DNA follows: TGTGCCAGTAGTTTCCTAGCGGGAGCAGGTGAGCAGTTCTTC. This gives the protein CASSFLAGAGEQFF.

The J gene is TRBJ1-1, the V gene TRBV7-6, with D maybe TRBD1 (6 bases). CDR1 and CDR2 from the germline V gene are SGHVS and FNYEAQ. Between the trimmed V and J ends, which lost 1 base and 1 base, there was a span of 10 bases. The CDR3 covers 15 residues. CDR3 DNA sequence: TGTGCCAGCAGCTTAGGTGGGACACCGAACACTGAAGCTTTCTTT. Translated, it gives CASSLGGTPNTEAFF. Together with reference TRBV7-6 and TRBJ1-1, the CDR3 gives the full variable domain: GAGVSQSPRYKVTKRGQDVALRCDPISGHVSLYWYRQALGQGPEFLTYFNYEAQQDKSGLPNDRFSAERPEGSISTLTIQRTEQRDSAMYRCASSLGGTPNTEAFFGQGTRLTVV.

The chain joins TRBV7-9 to TRBJ1-2; D ambiguous. CDR1 and CDR2 from the germline V gene are SEHNR and FQNEAQ (reference sequence). This CDR3 contains 14 residues. Trimming cost V 7 bases and J 4 bases, with 16 bases left between them. The CDR3 DNA sequence: TGTGCCAGCATACTACTGGGAGGGATCTATGGCTACACCTTC. It codes for CASILLGGIYGYTF.

The V gene is TRBV5-1, the J gene TRBJ2-5, with D unresolved. Germline CDR1 SGHRS, CDR2 YFSETQ. Trimming took off 2 bases at V and 3 bases at J, with 14 bases between the two ends. The CDR3 contains 15 residues. CDR3 sequence reads: CASSLWAPTEETQYF. The CDR3 DNA is TGCGCCAGCAGCTTATGGGCCCCGACCGAAGAGACCCAGTACTTC. Based on the CDR3 plus reference TRBV5-1 and TRBJ2-5, the full variable domain is KAGVTQTPRYLIKTRGQQVTLSCSPISGHRSVSWYQQTPGQGLQFLFEYFSETQRNKGNFPGRFSGRQFSNSRSEMNVSTLELGDSALYLCASSLWAPTEETQYFGPGTRLLVL.

This clone has only a few counts. This chain connects TRBV3-1 (or the pseudogene TRBV3-2) to TRBJ2-5; D call uncertain. The CDR3 is made up of 13 amino acids. The V gene lost 1 base and the J gene lost 5 bases, with 8 bases spanning the gap. Germline values: CDR1 LGHDT, CDR2 YNNKEL (reference sequence). The CDR3 nucleotides read TGTGCCAGCAGCCAAGGAGTGAGGGAGACCCAGTACTTC. This sequence encodes CASSQGVRETQYF.

This clone appeared a single time. This chain uses TRBV27 with TRBJ2-7; 7 positions agree with TRBD1. Per germline, CDR1 MNHEY and CDR2 SMNVEV (reference sequence). V was pared by 8 bases and J by 2 bases, with 3 bases of the junction left unmatched. The CDR3 is 12 amino acids. CDR3 loop: CASSGQAYEQYF. Written as DNA, the CDR3 is TGTGCCAGCTCCGGACAGGCCTACGAGCAGTACTTC.

The gene calls are TRBV15 and TRBJ1-1, with TRBD1 matching over 7 bases. The CDR3 has 17 residues. Looked up from germline, CDR1 is LNHNV and CDR2 is YYDKDF (reference sequence). V gave up 0 bases and J gave up 4 bases; unmatched junction bases: 11. The CDR3 loop reads CATSRDQGQYITTEAFF. CDR3 nucleotide sequence: TGTGCCACCAGCAGAGATCAGGGACAGTACATTACCACTGAAGCTTTCTTT.

The chain uses TRBV2 and TRBJ1-2, with 7 bases aligning to TRBD1. With 1 base clipped from V and 5 bases from J, the junction kept 7 bases outside the gene matches. The V gene's germline CDR1 is SNHLY and CDR2 FYNNEI. The CDR3 length is 15 residues. For the CDR3, the DNA is TGTGCCAGCAGTGAAGGGAGGAGGACAGGATATGGCTACACCTTC. It encodes CASSEGRRTGYGYTF. Variable domain in full (rest from reference TRBV2 and TRBJ1-2): EPEVTQTPSHQVTQMGQEVILRCVPISNHLYFYWYRQILGQKVEFLVSFYNNEISEKSEIFDDQFSVERPDGSNFTLKIRSTKLEDSAMYFCASSEGRRTGYGYTFGSGTRLTVV.

The chain recombines TRBV7-3 with TRBJ2-2; 7 nucleotides agree with TRBD1. V shed 3 bases, J shed 1 base, and the junction held 2 bases outside the gene matches. The CDR3 extends over 15 amino acids. Germline V lookup: CDR1 SGHTA, CDR2 FQGTGA. The CDR3 DNA is TGTGCCAGCAGCTTGGGACAGATGAACACCGGGGAGCTGTTTTTT. This sequence encodes CASSLGQMNTGELFF.